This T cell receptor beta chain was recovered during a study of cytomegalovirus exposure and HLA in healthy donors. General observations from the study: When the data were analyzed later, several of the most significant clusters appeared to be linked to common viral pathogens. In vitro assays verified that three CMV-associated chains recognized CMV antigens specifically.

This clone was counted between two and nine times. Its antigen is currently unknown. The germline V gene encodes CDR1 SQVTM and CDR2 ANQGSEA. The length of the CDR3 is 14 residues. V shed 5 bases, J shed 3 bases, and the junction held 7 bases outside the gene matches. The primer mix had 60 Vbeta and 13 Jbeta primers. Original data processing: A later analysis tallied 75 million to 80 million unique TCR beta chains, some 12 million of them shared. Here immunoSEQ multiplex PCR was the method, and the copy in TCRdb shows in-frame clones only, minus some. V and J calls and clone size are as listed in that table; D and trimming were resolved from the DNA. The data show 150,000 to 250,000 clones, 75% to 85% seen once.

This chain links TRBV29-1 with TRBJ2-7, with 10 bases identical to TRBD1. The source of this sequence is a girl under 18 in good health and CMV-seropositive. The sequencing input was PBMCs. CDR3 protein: CSVSTGGEIYEQYF. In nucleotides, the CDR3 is TGCAGCGTTTCGACAGGGGGCGAGATCTACGAGCAGTACTTC.